These T cell receptor beta chains were read from a single sample in a study of blood T cell repertoires in COVID-19. The repertoire was sequenced with immunoSEQ multiplex PCR; TCRdb's copy has only in-frame clones and lacks some. The sample includes 53,000 or so clones, approximately 80% seen only once; the top ten take around 43%. The sample comprised peripheral blood. These receptors originate from a man between 70 and 80 years old with active or convalescent COVID-19. The CDR3 runs from the conserved cysteine through the conserved F or W. A D gene is named only where the DNA matches it firmly. Clone size appears in some rows only: once, few, many, or a class for an expanded clone.

clone size: -
CDR3 length: 15
V gene: TRBV7-6
D gene: -
J gene: TRBJ1-4
CDR3 DNA: TGTGCCAGCAGCTTTAACGCCCAGGTTAATGAAAAACTGTTTTTT
CDR3 protein: CASSFNAQVNEKLFF

clone size: few
CDR3 length: 12
V gene: TRBV29-1
D gene: -
J gene: TRBJ1-2
CDR3 DNA: TGCAGCGTTGAGTGGACAGAGTATGGCTACACCTTC
CDR3 protein: CSVEWTEYGYTF

clone size: -
CDR3 length: 14
V gene: TRBV4-2
D gene: TRBD1
J gene: TRBJ1-2
CDR3 DNA: TGTGCCAGCAGCCAAGTTCAGGGGGACTATGGCTACACCTTC
CDR3 protein: CASSQVQGDYGYTF

clone size: -
CDR3 length: 17
V gene: TRBV2
D gene: TRBD1
J gene: TRBJ2-7
CDR3 DNA: TGTGCCAGCAGGAAAGGGGGCGGCGGGCCAATTTCCTACGAGCAGTACTTC
CDR3 protein: CASRKGGGGPISYEQYF

clone size: -
CDR3 length: 14
V gene: TRBV28
D gene: TRBD1
J gene: TRBJ1-1
CDR3 DNA: TGTGCCAGCAGGTCACAGGGGGCCGGACATCAAGCTTTCTTT
CDR3 protein: CASRSQGAGHQAFF

clone size: -
CDR3 length: 16
V gene: TRBV9
D gene: TRBD1
J gene: TRBJ1-1
CDR3 DNA: TGTGCCAGCAGCGGACGCGGGACAGGGGCTTCCACTGAAGCTTTCTTT
CDR3 protein: CASSGRGTGASTEAFF

clone size: -
CDR3 length: 14
V gene: TRBV24-1
D gene: -
J gene: TRBJ2-7
CDR3 DNA: TGTGCCACCAGTGATGGACAGTGGCCCTACGAGCAGTACTTC
CDR3 protein: CATSDGQWPYEQYF

clone size: -
CDR3 length: 17
V gene: TRBV19
D gene: TRBD2
J gene: TRBJ2-4
CDR3 DNA: TGTGCCAGTAGTATAATGTGGGGGGAGGGAAGCAAAAACATTCAGTACTTC
CDR3 protein: CASSIMWGEGSKNIQYF

clone size: many
CDR3 length: 14
V gene: TRBV9
D gene: -
J gene: TRBJ2-7
CDR3 DNA: TGTGCCAGCAGCGTAGTTGCGGAGTCCTACGAGCAGTACTTC
CDR3 protein: CASSVVAESYEQYF

clone size: -
CDR3 length: 12
V gene: TRBV20-1
D gene: -
J gene: TRBJ2-1
CDR3 DNA: TGCAGTGCTAGTTGGCGAGGCGGTGAGCAGTTCTTC
CDR3 protein: CSASWRGGEQFF

clone size: -
CDR3 length: 16
V gene: TRBV6-2/TRBV6-3
D gene: TRBD1
J gene: TRBJ1-6
CDR3 DNA: TGTGCCAGCAGCCTGAACAGGGGGAAAAACGGATCACCCCTCCACTTT
CDR3 protein: CASSLNRGKNGSPLHF

clone size: -
CDR3 length: 13
V gene: TRBV6-5
D gene: -
J gene: TRBJ1-3
CDR3 DNA: TGTGCCAGCATAACAGGGTCTGGAAACACCATATATTTT
CDR3 protein: CASITGSGNTIYF

clone size: -
CDR3 length: 14
V gene: TRBV7-2
D gene: TRBD1
J gene: TRBJ1-5
CDR3 DNA: TGTGCCAGCAGCCCAACAGGGGGCCATCAGCCCCAGCATTTT
CDR3 protein: CASSPTGGHQPQHF

clone size: -
CDR3 length: 12
V gene: TRBV29-1
D gene: -
J gene: TRBJ2-7
CDR3 DNA: TGCAGCGTTGAGCGGCAGCTCTACGAGCAGTACTTC
CDR3 protein: CSVERQLYEQYF

clone size: -
CDR3 length: 16
V gene: TRBV11-3
D gene: -
J gene: TRBJ2-6
CDR3 DNA: TGTGCCAGCAGCCCCGCCCGAGGGTCGGGGGCCAACGTCCTGACTTTC
CDR3 protein: CASSPARGSGANVLTF

clone size: -
CDR3 length: 15
V gene: TRBV25-1
D gene: TRBD1
J gene: TRBJ1-5
CDR3 DNA: TGTGCCAGCAGTGAACAGCACGGACAGGGGCAGCCCCAGCATTTT
CDR3 protein: CASSEQHGQGQPQHF

clone size: once
CDR3 length: 16
V gene: TRBV6-1
D gene: -
J gene: TRBJ1-5
CDR3 DNA: TGTGCCAGCAGTGATCCCAGGGGACCAAGCAATCAGCCCCAGCATTTT
CDR3 protein: CASSDPRGPSNQPQHF

clone size: once
CDR3 length: 16
V gene: TRBV4-3
D gene: TRBD2
J gene: TRBJ2-1
CDR3 DNA: TGCGCCAGCAGCCGGGCTAGCGGGAGGCTCGACAATGAGCAGTTCTTC
CDR3 protein: CASSRASGRLDNEQFF

clone size: -
CDR3 length: 13
V gene: TRBV27
D gene: -
J gene: TRBJ1-5
CDR3 DNA: TGTGCCAGCTCCCAGGGAATTGATCAGCCCCAGCATTTT
CDR3 protein: CASSQGIDQPQHF

clone size: -
CDR3 length: 17
V gene: TRBV6-4
D gene: TRBD2
J gene: TRBJ2-3
CDR3 DNA: TGTGCCAGCAGTGACTCGAGCAGCGGGAGGCTCCCAGATACGCAGTATTTT
CDR3 protein: CASSDSSSGRLPDTQYF

clone size: many
CDR3 length: 12
V gene: TRBV5-5
D gene: TRBD1
J gene: TRBJ1-1
CDR3 DNA: TGTGCCAGCGACAAGGGGGCCACTGAAGCTTTCTTT
CDR3 protein: CASDKGATEAFF

clone size: -
CDR3 length: 15
V gene: TRBV11-2
D gene: -
J gene: TRBJ1-2
CDR3 DNA: TGTGCCAGCAGCTTAAGTAACAATTGGGCATATGGCTACACCTTC
CDR3 protein: CASSLSNNWAYGYTF

clone size: -
CDR3 length: 16
V gene: TRBV4-2
D gene: TRBD2
J gene: TRBJ2-7
CDR3 DNA: TGTGCCAGCAGCCAAGATAAGCGGGGGGATCTTTACGAGCAGTACTTC
CDR3 protein: CASSQDKRGDLYEQYF

clone size: -
CDR3 length: 13
V gene: TRBV12-3/TRBV12-4
D gene: -
J gene: TRBJ1-1
CDR3 DNA: TGTGCCAGCAGCCCCAGGATGAACACTGAAGCTTTCTTT
CDR3 protein: CASSPRMNTEAFF

clone size: -
CDR3 length: 16
V gene: TRBV28
D gene: TRBD1
J gene: TRBJ1-5
CDR3 DNA: TGTGCCAGCAGTCTGCCCGGGACAGGGAGCAATCAGCCCCAGCATTTT
CDR3 protein: CASSLPGTGSNQPQHF

clone size: once
CDR3 length: 14
V gene: TRBV5-6
D gene: -
J gene: TRBJ1-3
CDR3 DNA: TGTGCCAGCAGCTTGTTTCAGTTCGGAAACACCATATATTTT
CDR3 protein: CASSLFQFGNTIYF

clone size: -
CDR3 length: 12
V gene: TRBV6-5
D gene: -
J gene: TRBJ2-7
CDR3 DNA: TGTGCCAGCAGAAGAGGAGAGTACGAGCAGTACTTC
CDR3 protein: CASRRGEYEQYF

clone size: -
CDR3 length: 16
V gene: TRBV14
D gene: TRBD2
J gene: TRBJ2-2
CDR3 DNA: TGTGCCAGCAGGCGGACTAGCGAAGTGAACACCGGGGAGCTGTTTTTT
CDR3 protein: CASRRTSEVNTGELFF

clone size: -
CDR3 length: 11
V gene: TRBV30
D gene: -
J gene: TRBJ1-1
CDR3 DNA: TGTGCCCAAAAGAGGTACACTGAAGCTTTCTTT
CDR3 protein: CAQKRYTEAFF

clone size: -
CDR3 length: 13
V gene: TRBV29-1
D gene: TRBD1
J gene: TRBJ2-7
CDR3 DNA: TGCAGCGTTTCCGGGACAGGGGCCGGGGAGCAGTACTTC
CDR3 protein: CSVSGTGAGEQYF

clone size: -
CDR3 length: 13
V gene: TRBV7-2
D gene: TRBD1
J gene: TRBJ1-1
CDR3 DNA: TGTGCCAGCAGCTCTAGACAGGGCCTTGAAGCTTTCTTT
CDR3 protein: CASSSRQGLEAFF

clone size: -
CDR3 length: 14
V gene: TRBV6-5
D gene: TRBD2
J gene: TRBJ2-7
CDR3 DNA: TGTGCCAGCAGATCGGAGCGGGAGGTTTCCGAGCAGTACTTC
CDR3 protein: CASRSEREVSEQYF

clone size: -
CDR3 length: 14
V gene: TRBV11-2
D gene: -
J gene: TRBJ1-2
CDR3 DNA: TGTGCCAGCAGCTTAGAGGCAGATCACTATGGCTACACCTTC
CDR3 protein: CASSLEADHYGYTF